The 14 T cell receptor beta chains reported below all come from one sample, sequenced in a study of control samples from healthy donors and cancer patients. Clones were read by immunoSEQ multiplex PCR, and TCRdb kept only the in-frame ones, dropping some. In the table there are more than 100,000 clones, 75% to 95% of which are singletons. Sequencing used blood. Every receptor here comes from a young man in good health.

J is TRBJ1-2 and V is TRBV9; 8 bases map to TRBD1. J gave up 4 bases and V 3 bases, and 5 bases lay outside the gene matches. The CDR3 length is 14 residues. Germline V gene sequence: CDR1 SGDLS, CDR2 YYNGEE. Written as DNA, the CDR3 is TGTGCCAGCAGCGGGGGGGACAGGTCCTATGGCTACACCTTC. Amino acid sequence: CASSGGDRSYGYTF.

The chain carries TRBV25-1 and TRBJ2-2; 9 nucleotides match TRBD1. The V segment lost 2 bases and the J segment 3 bases; nucleotides outside the gene matches: 7. Germline lookup yields CDR1 MGHDK and CDR2 SYGVNS. The CDR3 is 17 amino acids. Here the CDR3 DNA reads TGTGCCAGCAGTGAACATTCTGACAGGGGGGACACCGGGGAGCTGTTTTTT. Its translation: CASSEHSDRGDTGELFF.

The chain is built from TRBV6-5 and TRBJ2-2, with D perhaps matching TRBD1 (5 bases). This CDR3 region has 15 residues. Germline V gives CDR1 MNHEY, CDR2 SVGAGI. Trimming shortened V by 6 bases and J by 0 bases, and 11 bases separated the two germline ends. This chain's CDR3 is CASSKTAPNTGELFF. The CDR3 bases are TGTGCCAGCAGCAAGACAGCTCCGAACACCGGGGAGCTGTTTTTT.

The CDR3 reads CASSEVRGKGNTIYF. The CDR3, as DNA: TGTGCCAGCAGTGAAGTCCGGGGGAAAGGAAACACCATATATTTT. The chain couples TRBV6-1 to TRBJ1-3; TRBD1 might be the D (5 bases). The CDR3 extends over 15 amino acids. Deletions cut 1 base from V and 4 bases from J, with 11 bases between. In germline, CDR1 is MNHNS, CDR2 SASEGT.

The J gene is TRBJ1-4, the V gene TRBV4-1; D is unclear. In germline, CDR1 is MGHRA, CDR2 YSYEKL. V lost 4 bases to trimming and J lost 3 bases, with 15 bases between them. The CDR3 spans 16 residues. The CDR3 coding sequence is TGCGCCAGCAGCCCCCAAACCCTGGGAGCTAATGAAAAACTGTTTTTT. Its protein product is CASSPQTLGANEKLFF.

V gene TRBV7-2 combines with J gene TRBJ2-5; 10 bases are a match to TRBD1. J gave up 4 bases and V 2 bases, and 4 bases lay outside the gene matches. CDR3 length: 15 residues. From germline, CDR1 is SGHTA and CDR2 FQGNSA. CDR3 DNA sequence: TGTGCCAGCAGCTTACGGGACAGGGGATTAGAGACCCAGTACTTC. It is translated as CASSLRDRGLETQYF.

This rearrangement joins TRBV11-2 to TRBJ2-5; D call uncertain. With 1 base removed from V and 7 bases from J, the gap between germline ends came to 19 bases. The CDR3 extends over 16 amino acids. Germline V gives CDR1 SGHAT, CDR2 FQNNGV. CDR3 amino acids: CASSLAWASGDPTQYF. The CDR3 DNA reads as TGTGCCAGCAGCTTAGCATGGGCATCCGGTGATCCGACCCAGTACTTC.

This chain joins TRBV19 and TRBJ1-3; D remains unclear. Trimming left V 3 bases short and J 2 bases short, with 17 bases between. Germline lookup yields CDR1 LNHDA and CDR2 SQIVND (reference sequence). The CDR3 length is 17 residues. CDR3 amino acids: CASSISQGGIPGNTIYF. CDR3 sequence (DNA): TGTGCCAGTAGTATCTCCCAAGGAGGCATCCCTGGAAACACCATATATTTT. Variable domain in full (rest from reference TRBV19 and TRBJ1-3): DGGITQSPKYLFRKEGQNVTLSCEQNLNHDAMYWYRQDPGQGLRLIYYSQIVNDFQKGDIAEGYSVSREKKESFPLTVTSAQKNPTAFYLCASSISQGGIPGNTIYFGEGSWLTVV.

CDR3 nucleotide sequence: TGTGCCAGCAGCGGTGCGGGACCCTCGGACGAGCAGTACGTC. Translating gives CASSGAGPSDEQYV. This sequence joins TRBV6-2 or TRBV6-3 and TRBJ2-7, with a tentative D call TRBD2 (6 bases). With 6 bases removed from V and 5 bases from J, the gap between germline ends came to 17 bases. The CDR3 consists of 14 residues. CDR1 and CDR2 from the germline V gene are MNHEY and SVGEGT.

The V call is TRBV12-3 or TRBV12-4, the J call TRBJ2-1; no clear D. The CDR3 length is 12 residues. V was cut by 4 bases and J by 3 bases, with 4 bases left in between. CDR3 in DNA: TGTGCCAGCAGTTCGGACTACAATGAGCAGTTCTTC. This encodes CASSSDYNEQFF.

The CDR3 spells CASSQVDGGETQYF. CDR3 DNA: TGCGCCAGCAGCCAAGTCGATGGGGGGGAGACCCAGTACTTC. V is TRBV4-1 and J is TRBJ2-5, with D tentatively TRBD2 (6 bases). The V end was cut by 1 base, the J end by 5 bases, with 11 bases between. The germline V gene encodes CDR1 MGHRA and CDR2 YSYEKL. The CDR3 has 14 amino acids.

The J gene is TRBJ2-1, the V gene TRBV10-3; 8 nucleotides match TRBD2. The junction had 9 bases not matched to a gene; V was cut back by 7 bases and J by 13 bases. Germline loops: CDR1 ENHRY, CDR2 SYGVKD. The CDR3 length is 12 residues. CDR3 sequence (DNA): TGTGCCATCACTCCGGGACTAGTTCCCCAGTTCTTC. Translation: CAITPGLVPQFF.

This clone was detected once. J is TRBJ2-1 and V is TRBV7-3, with 8 positions matching TRBD2. Losses at the gene ends were 7 bases for V and 7 bases for J; bases not matched to a gene: 12. The CDR3 runs 15 residues. CDR1 is SGHTA, CDR2 FQGTGA, per germline. CDR3 nucleotides: TGTGCCAGCATTCCTAGACTAGCGTTTGGGAATGAGCAGTTCTTC. Translating it yields CASIPRLAFGNEQFF.

This sequence joins TRBV24-1 and TRBJ2-7, with D perhaps matching TRBD1 (7 bases). Germline CDR1 KGHDR, CDR2 SFDVKD. CDR3 length equals 14 residues. V was trimmed by 12 bases and J by 2 bases, leaving 19 bases between them. The CDR3 is CARIADRTTYEQYV. As DNA, the CDR3 is TGTGCCCGCATAGCGGACAGGACCACCTACGAGCAGTACGTC.